This T cell receptor (beta chain) was identified in a study of T-cell memory formation after mild COVID-19. As for the study in general: Most TCR clusters belonged to a single donor.

Study conclusions and caveats: Some SARS-CoV-2-responding clones were already detected in memory before infection. CM and EM subsets held most contracting CD4+ clones; EMRA held CD8+ ones. A second wave expanding day 15 to 37 was CD4+-biased; contracting clones were balanced.

This clonotype was picked up many times. What it recognizes is unknown. TCRdb re-derived calls from the 5' RACE reads in MiXCR, one entry per CDR3 protein. Here the sample spans 300,000 to 350,000 distinct CDR3 sequences, about an eighth being singletons. This CDR3 region has 14 residues. Trimming took 6 bases from V and 4 from J, leaving 15 bases between them. J is TRBJ2-5 and V is TRBV12-3 or TRBV12-4; D perhaps matches TRBD1 (8 bases). Sequenced sample: PBMCs or a T cell subset sorted from them (not recorded which). The source is a man younger than 35 who had mild COVID-19 (a few samples of this study predate the infection). Cell type and time point are not known. CDR3 region: CASSLQGGVETQYF. In nucleotides, the CDR3 is TGTGCCAGCAGCCTACAGGGGGGGGTAGAGACCCAGTACTTC.